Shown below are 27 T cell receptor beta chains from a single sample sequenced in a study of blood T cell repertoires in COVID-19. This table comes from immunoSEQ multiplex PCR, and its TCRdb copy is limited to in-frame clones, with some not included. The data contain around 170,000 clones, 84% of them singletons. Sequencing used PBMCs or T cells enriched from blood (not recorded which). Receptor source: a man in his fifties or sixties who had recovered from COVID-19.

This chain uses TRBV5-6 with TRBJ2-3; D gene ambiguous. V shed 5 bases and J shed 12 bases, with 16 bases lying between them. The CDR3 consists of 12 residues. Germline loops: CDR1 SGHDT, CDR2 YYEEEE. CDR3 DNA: TGTGCCAGCAGGTCCGAGCCGTATCAACAGTATTTT. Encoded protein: CASRSEPYQQYF. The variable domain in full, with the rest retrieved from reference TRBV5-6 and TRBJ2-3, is DAGVTQSPTHLIKTRGQQVTLRCSPKSGHDTVSWYQQALGQGPQFIFQYYEEEERQRGNFPDRFSGHQFPNYSSELNVNALLLGDSALYLCASRSEPYQQYFGPGTRLTVL.

CDR3 bases: TGTGCCTGGAGGCTAGCGGGGATTTTTACTAGCACAGATACGCAGTATTTT. Protein sequence: CAWRLAGIFTSTDTQYF. The chain has TRBV30 and TRBJ2-3; 9 bases fit TRBD2. The V gene's germline CDR1 is GTSNPN and CDR2 SVGIG (reference sequence). The V segment lost 3 bases and the J segment 0 bases; nucleotides outside the gene matches: 10. CDR3 size: 17 residues.

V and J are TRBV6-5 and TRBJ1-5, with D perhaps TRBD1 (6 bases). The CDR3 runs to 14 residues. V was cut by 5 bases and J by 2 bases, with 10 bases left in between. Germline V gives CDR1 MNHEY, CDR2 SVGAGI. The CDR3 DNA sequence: TGTGCCAGCAGTCCAGGGGTTGGCAATCAGCCCCAGCATTTT. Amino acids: CASSPGVGNQPQHF.

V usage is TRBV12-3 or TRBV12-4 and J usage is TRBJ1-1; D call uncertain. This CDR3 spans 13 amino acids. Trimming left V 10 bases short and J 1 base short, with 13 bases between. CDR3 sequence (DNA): TGTGCCACCGGGGAGCGTGGGAACACTGAAGCTTTCTTT. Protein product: CATGERGNTEAFF.

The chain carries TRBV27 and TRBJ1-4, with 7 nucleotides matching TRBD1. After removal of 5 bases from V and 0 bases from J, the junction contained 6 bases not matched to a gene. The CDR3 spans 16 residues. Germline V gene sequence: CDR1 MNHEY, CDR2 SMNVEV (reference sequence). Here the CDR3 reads CASSPGTAPTNEKLFF. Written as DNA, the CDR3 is TGTGCCAGCAGTCCGGGGACAGCCCCAACTAATGAAAAACTGTTTTTT.

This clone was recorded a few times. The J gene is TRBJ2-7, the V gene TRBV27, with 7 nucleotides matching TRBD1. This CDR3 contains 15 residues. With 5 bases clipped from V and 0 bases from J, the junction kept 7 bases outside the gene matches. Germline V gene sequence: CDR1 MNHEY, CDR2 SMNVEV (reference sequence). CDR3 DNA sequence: TGTGCCAGCAGTCTAATGACAGGGAGCTCCTACGAGCAGTACTTC. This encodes CASSLMTGSSYEQYF.

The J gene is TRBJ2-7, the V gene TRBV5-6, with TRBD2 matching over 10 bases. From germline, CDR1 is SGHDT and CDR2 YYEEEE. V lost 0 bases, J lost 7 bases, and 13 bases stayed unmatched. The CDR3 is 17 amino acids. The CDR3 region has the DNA TGTGCCAGCAGCTTGGGGACCTCTAGCGGGGGAGTTTGGGAGCAGTACTTC. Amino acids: CASSLGTSSGGVWEQYF.

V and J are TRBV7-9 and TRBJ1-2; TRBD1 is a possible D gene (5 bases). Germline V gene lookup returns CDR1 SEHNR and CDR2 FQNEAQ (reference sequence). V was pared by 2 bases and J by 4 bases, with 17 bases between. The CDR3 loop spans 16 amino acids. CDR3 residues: CASSLSTQGRGYGYTF. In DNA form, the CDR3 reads TGTGCCAGCAGCTTAAGTACCCAGGGCAGAGGCTATGGCTACACCTTC. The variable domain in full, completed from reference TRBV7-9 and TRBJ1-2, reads DTGVSQNPRHKITKRGQNVTFRCDPISEHNRLYWYRQTLGQGPEFLTYFQNEAQLEKSRLLSDRFSAERPKGSFSTLEIQRTEQGDSAMYLCASSLSTQGRGYGYTFGSGTRLTVV.

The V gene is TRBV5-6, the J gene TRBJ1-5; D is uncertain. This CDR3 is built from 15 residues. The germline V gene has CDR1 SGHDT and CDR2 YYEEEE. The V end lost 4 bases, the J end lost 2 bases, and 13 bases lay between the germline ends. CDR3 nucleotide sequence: TGTGCCAGCAGCCCGGCCATTAGCGGCAATCAGCCCCAGCATTTT. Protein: CASSPAISGNQPQHF.

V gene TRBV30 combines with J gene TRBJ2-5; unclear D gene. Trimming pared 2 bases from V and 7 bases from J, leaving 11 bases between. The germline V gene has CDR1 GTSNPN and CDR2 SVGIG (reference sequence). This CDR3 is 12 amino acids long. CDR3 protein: CAWSPRGRTQYF. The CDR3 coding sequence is TGTGCCTGGAGTCCCCGAGGTAGGACCCAGTACTTC.

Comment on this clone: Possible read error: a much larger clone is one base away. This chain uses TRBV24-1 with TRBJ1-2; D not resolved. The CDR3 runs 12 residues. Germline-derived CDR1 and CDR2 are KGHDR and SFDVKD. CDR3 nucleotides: TGTGCCACCAGTCCGGGAGACTATGGCTGCACCTTC. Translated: CATSPGDYGCTF.

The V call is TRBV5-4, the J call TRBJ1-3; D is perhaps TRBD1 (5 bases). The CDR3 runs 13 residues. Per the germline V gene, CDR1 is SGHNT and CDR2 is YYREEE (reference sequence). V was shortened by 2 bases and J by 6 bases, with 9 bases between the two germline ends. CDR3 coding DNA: TGTGCCAGCAGCTTCGGGGGTGAAAACACCATATATTTT. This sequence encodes CASSFGGENTIYF.

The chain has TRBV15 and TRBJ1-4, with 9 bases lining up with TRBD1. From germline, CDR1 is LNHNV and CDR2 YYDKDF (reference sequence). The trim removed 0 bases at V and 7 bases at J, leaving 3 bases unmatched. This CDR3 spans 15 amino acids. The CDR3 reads CATSREPGQGEKLFF. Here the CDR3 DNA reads TGTGCCACCAGCAGAGAACCGGGACAGGGTGAAAAACTGTTTTTT.

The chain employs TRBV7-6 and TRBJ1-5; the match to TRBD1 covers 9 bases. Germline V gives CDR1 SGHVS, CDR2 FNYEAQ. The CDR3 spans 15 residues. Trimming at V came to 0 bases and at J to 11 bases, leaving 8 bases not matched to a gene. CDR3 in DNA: TGTGCCAGCAGCTTAGCGGCGGACAGGGGAGGGACCCAGCATTTT. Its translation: CASSLAADRGGTQHF.

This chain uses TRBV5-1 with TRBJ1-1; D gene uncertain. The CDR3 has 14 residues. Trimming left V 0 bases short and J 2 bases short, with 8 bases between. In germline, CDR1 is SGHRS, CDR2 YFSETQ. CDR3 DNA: TGCGCCAGCAGCTTGGGCAGGCCAAACACTGAAGCTTTCTTT. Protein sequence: CASSLGRPNTEAFF.

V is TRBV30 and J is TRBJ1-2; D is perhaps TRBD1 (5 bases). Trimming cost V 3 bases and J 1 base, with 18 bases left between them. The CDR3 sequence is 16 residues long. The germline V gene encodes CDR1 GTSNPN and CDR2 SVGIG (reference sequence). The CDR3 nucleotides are TGTGCCTGGAGCGCCGTACGTGGACACCATAACTATGGCTACACCTTC. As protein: CAWSAVRGHHNYGYTF.

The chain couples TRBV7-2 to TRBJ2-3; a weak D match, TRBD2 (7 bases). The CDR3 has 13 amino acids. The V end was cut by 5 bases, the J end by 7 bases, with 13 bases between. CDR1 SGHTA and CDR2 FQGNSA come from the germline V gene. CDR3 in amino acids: CASSQEGGNTQYF. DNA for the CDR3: TGTGCCAGCAGCCAAGAGGGGGGGAATACGCAGTATTTT.

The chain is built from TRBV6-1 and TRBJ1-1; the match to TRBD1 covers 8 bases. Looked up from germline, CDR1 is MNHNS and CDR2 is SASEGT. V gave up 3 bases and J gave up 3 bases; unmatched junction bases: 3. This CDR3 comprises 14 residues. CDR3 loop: CASSEDRVYTEAFF. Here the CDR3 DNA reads TGTGCCAGCAGTGAGGACAGGGTGTACACTGAAGCTTTCTTT.

The CDR3 spells CASSRSRHFPGTQYF. In nucleotides, the CDR3 is TGTGCCAGCAGCAGAAGTCGTCACTTTCCCGGGACCCAGTACTTC. The chain has TRBV21-1 and TRBJ2-5; the DNA was not compared with TRBD2, the D call given in the table. TRBV21-1 represents a pseudogene. The length of the CDR3 is 15 residues.

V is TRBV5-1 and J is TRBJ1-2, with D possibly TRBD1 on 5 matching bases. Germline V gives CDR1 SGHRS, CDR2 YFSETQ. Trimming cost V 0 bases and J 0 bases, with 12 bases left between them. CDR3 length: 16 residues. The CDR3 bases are TGCGCCAGCAGCTTGGGGACAACAAAAGCTAACTATGGCTACACCTTC. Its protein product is CASSLGTTKANYGYTF.

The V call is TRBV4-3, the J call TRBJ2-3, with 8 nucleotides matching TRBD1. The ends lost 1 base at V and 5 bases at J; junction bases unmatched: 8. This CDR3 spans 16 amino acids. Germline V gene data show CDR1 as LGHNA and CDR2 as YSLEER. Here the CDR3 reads CASSQAGQGGVDTQYF. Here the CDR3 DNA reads TGCGCCAGCAGCCAAGCTGGACAGGGCGGAGTAGATACGCAGTATTTT.

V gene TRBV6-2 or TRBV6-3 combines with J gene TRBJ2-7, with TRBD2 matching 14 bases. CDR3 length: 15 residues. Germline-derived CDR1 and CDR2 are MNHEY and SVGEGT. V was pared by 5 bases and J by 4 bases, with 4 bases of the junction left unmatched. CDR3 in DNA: TGTGCCAGCAGTGGGACTAGCGGGGGAGGTTACGAGCAGTACTTC. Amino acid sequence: CASSGTSGGGYEQYF.

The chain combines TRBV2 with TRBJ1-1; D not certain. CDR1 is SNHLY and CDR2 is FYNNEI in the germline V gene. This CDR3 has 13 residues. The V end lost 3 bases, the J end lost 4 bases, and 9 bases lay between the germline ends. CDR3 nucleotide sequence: TGTGCCAGCAGTGAGGTCTTGGCCACTGAAGCTTTCTTT. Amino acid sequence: CASSEVLATEAFF.

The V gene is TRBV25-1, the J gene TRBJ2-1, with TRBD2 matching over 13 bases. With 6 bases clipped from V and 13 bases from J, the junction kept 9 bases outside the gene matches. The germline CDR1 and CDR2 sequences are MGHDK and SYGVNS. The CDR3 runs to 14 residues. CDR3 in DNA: TGTGCCAGCAGAATGACTAGCGGGGGGTCTGGACAGTTCTTC. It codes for CASRMTSGGSGQFF.

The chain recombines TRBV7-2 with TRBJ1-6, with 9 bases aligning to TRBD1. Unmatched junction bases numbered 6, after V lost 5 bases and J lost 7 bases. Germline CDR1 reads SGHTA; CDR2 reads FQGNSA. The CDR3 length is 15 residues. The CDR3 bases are TGTGCCAGCAGCCAAACAGGGGGCGCAAATTCACCCCTCCACTTT. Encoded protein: CASSQTGGANSPLHF.

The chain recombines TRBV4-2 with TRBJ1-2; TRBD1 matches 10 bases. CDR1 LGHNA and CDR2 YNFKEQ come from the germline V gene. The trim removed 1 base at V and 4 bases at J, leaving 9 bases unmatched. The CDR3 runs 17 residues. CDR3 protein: CASSQVLGQGTIYGYTF. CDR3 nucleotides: TGTGCCAGCAGCCAAGTCCTGGGACAGGGGACAATCTATGGCTACACCTTC.

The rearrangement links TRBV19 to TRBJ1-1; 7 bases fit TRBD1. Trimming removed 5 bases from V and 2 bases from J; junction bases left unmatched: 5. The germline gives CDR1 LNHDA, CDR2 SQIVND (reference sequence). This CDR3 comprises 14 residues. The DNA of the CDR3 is TGTGCCAGTAGTCGGTCAGGGGGTAACACTGAAGCTTTCTTT. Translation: CASSRSGGNTEAFF. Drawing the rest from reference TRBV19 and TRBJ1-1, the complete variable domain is DGGITQSPKYLFRKEGQNVTLSCEQNLNHDAMYWYRQDPGQGLRLIYYSQIVNDFQKGDIAEGYSVSREKKESFPLTVTSAQKNPTAFYLCASSRSGGNTEAFFGQGTRLTVV.